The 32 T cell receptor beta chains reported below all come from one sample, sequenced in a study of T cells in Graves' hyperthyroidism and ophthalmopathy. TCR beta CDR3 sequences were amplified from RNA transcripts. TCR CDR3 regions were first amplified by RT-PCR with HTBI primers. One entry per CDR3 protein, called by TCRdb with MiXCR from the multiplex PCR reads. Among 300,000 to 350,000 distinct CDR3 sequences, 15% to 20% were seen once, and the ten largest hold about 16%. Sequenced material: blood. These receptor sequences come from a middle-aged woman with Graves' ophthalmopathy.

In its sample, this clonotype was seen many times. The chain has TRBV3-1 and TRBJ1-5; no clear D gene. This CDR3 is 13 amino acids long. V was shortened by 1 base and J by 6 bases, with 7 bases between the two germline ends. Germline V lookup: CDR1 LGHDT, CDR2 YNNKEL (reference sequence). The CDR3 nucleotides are TGTGCCAGCAGCCAAGTATTCGGTCAGCCCCAGCATTTT. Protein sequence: CASSQVFGQPQHF.

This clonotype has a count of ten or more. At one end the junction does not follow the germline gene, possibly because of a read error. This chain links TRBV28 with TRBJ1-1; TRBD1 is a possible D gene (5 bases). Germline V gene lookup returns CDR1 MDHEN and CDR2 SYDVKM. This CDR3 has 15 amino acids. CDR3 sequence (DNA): TGTGCCAGCAGTTTCAGGGTTCGGAGGAACACTAAAGCTTTCTTT. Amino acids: CASSFRVRRNTKAFF.

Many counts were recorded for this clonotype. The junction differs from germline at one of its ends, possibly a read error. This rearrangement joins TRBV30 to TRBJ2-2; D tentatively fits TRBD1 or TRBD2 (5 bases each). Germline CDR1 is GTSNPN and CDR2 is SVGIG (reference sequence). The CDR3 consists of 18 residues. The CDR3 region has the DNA TGTGCCTGGAGTGTAAACGGGGCTGGAGTCGCGAACACTGGGGAGCTGTTTTTT. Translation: CAWSVNGAGVANTGELFF. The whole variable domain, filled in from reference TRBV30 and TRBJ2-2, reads SQTIHQWPATLVQPVGSPLSLECTVEGTSNPNLYWYRQAAGRGLQLLFYSVGIGQISSEVPQNLSASRPQDRQFILSSKKLLLSDSGFYLCAWSVNGAGVANTGELFFGEGSRLTVL.

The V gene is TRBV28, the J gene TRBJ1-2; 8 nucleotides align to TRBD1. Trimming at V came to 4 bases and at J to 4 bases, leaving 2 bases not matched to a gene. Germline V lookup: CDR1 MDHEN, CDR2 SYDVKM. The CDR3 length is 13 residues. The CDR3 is CASSWTGPYGYTF. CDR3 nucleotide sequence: TGTGCCAGCAGTTGGACAGGGCCCTATGGCTACACCTTC.

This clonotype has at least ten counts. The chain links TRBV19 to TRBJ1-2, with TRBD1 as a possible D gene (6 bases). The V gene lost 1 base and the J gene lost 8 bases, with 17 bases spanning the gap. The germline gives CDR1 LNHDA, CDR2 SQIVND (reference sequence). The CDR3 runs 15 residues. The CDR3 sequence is CASSIVGSAGDGYTF. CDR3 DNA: TGTGCCAGTAGTATAGTCGGCTCGGCAGGGGACGGCTACACCTTC. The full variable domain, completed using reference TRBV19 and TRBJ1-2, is DGGITQSPKYLFRKEGQNVTLSCEQNLNHDAMYWYRQDPGQGLRLIYYSQIVNDFQKGDIAEGYSVSREKKESFPLTVTSAQKNPTAFYLCASSIVGSAGDGYTFGSGTRLTVV.

The CDR3 loop reads CASSNREFEQYF. DNA for the CDR3: TGTGCCAGCAGTAACAGGGAATTCGAGCAGTACTTC. This chain links TRBV6-5 with TRBJ2-7, with a possible D match to TRBD1 (6 bases). Germline V gene lookup returns CDR1 MNHEY and CDR2 SVGAGI. This CDR3 contains 12 residues. The V end lost 5 bases, the J end lost 6 bases, and 11 bases lay between the germline ends.

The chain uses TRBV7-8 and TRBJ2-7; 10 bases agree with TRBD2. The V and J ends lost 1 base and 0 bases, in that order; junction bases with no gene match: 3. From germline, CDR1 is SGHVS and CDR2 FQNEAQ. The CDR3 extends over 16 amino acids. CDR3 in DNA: TGTGCCAGCAGCTTAGGCCTAGCGGGAGCCTCCTACGAGCAGTACTTC. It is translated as CASSLGLAGASYEQYF.

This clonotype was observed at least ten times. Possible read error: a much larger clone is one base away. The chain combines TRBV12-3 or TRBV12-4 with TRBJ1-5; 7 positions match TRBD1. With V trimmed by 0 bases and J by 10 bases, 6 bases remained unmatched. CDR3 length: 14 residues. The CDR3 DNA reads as TGTGCCAGCAGTTTAGCGACAGGGCTAGATCCCCAGCATTTT. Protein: CASSLATGLDPQHF.

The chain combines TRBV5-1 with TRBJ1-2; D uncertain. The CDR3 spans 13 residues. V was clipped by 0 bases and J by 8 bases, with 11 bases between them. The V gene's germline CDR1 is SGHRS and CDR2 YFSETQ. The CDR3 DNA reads TGCGCCAGCAGCTTGGGGGCATCGGGAGGCTACACCTTC. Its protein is CASSLGASGGYTF.

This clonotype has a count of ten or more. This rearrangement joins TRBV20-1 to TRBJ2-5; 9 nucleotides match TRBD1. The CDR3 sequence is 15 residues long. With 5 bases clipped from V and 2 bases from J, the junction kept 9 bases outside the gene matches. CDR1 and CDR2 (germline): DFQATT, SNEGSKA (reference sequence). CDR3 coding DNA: TGCAGTGCTTCCCAGACAGGGGGTTTTCAAGAGACCCAGTACTTC. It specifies CSASQTGGFQETQYF.

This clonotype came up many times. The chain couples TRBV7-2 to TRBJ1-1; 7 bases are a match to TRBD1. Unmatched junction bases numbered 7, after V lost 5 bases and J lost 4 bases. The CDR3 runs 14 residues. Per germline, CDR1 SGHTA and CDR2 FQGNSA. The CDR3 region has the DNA TGTGCCAGCAGCGAAGGGGGCAGAGGCACTGAAGCTTTCTTT. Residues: CASSEGGRGTEAFF.

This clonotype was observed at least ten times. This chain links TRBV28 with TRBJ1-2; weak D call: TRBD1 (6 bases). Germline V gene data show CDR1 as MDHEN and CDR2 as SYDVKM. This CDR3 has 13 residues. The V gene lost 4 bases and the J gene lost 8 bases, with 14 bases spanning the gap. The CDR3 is CASSYGTTRGYTF. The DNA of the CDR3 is TGTGCCAGCAGTTACGGGACAACGAGGGGCTACACCTTC.

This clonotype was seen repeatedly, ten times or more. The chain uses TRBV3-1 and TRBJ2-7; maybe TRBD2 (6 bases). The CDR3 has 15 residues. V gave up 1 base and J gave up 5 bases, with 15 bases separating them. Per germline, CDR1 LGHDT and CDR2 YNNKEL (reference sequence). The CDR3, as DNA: TGTGCCAGCAGCCAAGTTAAGCCTGGGGGGAACGAGCAGTACTTC. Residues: CASSQVKPGGNEQYF.

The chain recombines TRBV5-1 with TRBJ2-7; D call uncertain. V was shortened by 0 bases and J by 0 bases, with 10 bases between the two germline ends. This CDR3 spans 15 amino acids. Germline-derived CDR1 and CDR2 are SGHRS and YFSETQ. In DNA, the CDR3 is TGCGCCAGCAGCTTGGAGGCGGTTAGCTCCTACGAGCAGTACTTC. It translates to CASSLEAVSSYEQYF. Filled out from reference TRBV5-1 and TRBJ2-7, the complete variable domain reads KAGVTQTPRYLIKTRGQQVTLSCSPISGHRSVSWYQQTPGQGLQFLFEYFSETQRNKGNFPGRFSGRQFSNSRSEMNVSTLELGDSALYLCASSLEAVSSYEQYFGPGTRLTVT.

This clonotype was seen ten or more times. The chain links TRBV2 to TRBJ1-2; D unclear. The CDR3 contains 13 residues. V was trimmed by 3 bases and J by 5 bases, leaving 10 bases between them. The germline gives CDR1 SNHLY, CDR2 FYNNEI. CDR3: CASSDTEGYGYTF. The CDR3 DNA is TGTGCCAGCAGTGATACAGAAGGGTATGGCTACACCTTC.

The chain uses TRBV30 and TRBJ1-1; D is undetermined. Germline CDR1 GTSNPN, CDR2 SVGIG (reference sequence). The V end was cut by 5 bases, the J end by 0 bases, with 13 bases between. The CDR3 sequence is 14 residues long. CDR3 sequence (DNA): TGTGCCTGGGCAAAGACATCGATGAACACTGAAGCTTTCTTT. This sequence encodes CAWAKTSMNTEAFF.

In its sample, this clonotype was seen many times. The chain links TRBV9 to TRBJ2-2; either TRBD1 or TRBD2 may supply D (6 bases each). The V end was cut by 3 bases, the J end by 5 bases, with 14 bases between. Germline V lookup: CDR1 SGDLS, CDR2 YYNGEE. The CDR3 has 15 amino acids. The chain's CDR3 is CASSEGGSGTGELFF. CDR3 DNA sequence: TGTGCCAGCAGCGAGGGGGGATCGGGGACCGGGGAGCTGTTTTTT. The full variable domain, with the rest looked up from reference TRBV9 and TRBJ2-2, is DSGVTQTPKHLITATGQRVTLRCSPRSGDLSVYWYQQSLDQGLQFLIQYYNGEERAKGNILERFSAQQFPDLHSELNLSSLELGDSALYFCASSEGGSGTGELFFGEGSRLTVL.

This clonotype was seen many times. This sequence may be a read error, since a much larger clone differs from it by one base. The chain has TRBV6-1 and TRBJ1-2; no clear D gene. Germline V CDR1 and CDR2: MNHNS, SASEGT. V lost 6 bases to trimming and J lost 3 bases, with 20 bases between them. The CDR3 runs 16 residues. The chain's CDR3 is CASSRSLARSDYGYTF. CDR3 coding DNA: TGTGCCAGCAGCCGCAGTTTGGCCCGTTCTGACTATGGCTACACCTTC.

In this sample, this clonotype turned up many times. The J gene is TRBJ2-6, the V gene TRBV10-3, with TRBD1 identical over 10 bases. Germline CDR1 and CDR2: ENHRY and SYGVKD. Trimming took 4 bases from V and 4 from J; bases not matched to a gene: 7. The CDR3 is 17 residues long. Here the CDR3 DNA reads TGTGCCATCAGTGTGGGGGACAGGGGACTGGGGGCCAACGTCCTGACTTTC. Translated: CAISVGDRGLGANVLTF.

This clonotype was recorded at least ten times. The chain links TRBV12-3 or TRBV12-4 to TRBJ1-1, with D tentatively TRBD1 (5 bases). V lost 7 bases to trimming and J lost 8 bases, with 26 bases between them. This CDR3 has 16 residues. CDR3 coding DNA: TGTGCCAGCATCTTTTCCCGGGACTTCGGGACCGAGGAAGCTTTCTTT. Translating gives CASIFSRDFGTEEAFF.

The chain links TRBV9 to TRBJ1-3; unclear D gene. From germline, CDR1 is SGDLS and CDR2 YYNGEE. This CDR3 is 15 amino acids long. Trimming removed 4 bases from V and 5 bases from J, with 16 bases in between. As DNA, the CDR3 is TGTGCCAGCAGCCCCTCGGACGGATCGAGAAACACCATATATTTT. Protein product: CASSPSDGSRNTIYF.

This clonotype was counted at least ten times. The CDR3 here is CASTREGNGDEQYF. In nucleotides, the CDR3 is TGTGCCAGTACCCGAGAGGGGAACGGGGACGAGCAGTACTTC. The V gene is TRBV19, the J gene TRBJ2-7; D may match TRBD1 or TRBD2 (5 bases each). CDR1 LNHDA and CDR2 SQIVND come from the germline V gene (reference sequence). V lost 7 bases to trimming and J lost 5 bases, with 18 bases between them. This CDR3 has 14 residues. Full variable domain (rest looked up from reference TRBV19 and TRBJ2-7): DGGITQSPKYLFRKEGQNVTLSCEQNLNHDAMYWYRQDPGQGLRLIYYSQIVNDFQKGDIAEGYSVSREKKESFPLTVTSAQKNPTAFYLCASTREGNGDEQYFGPGTRLTVT.

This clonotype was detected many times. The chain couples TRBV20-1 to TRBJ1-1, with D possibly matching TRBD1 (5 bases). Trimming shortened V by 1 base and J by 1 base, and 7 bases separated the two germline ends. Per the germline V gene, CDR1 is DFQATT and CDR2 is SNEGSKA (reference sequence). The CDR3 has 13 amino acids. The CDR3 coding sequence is TGCAGTGCTAGAGGACAGCCGAACACTGAAGCTTTCTTT. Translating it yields CSARGQPNTEAFF.

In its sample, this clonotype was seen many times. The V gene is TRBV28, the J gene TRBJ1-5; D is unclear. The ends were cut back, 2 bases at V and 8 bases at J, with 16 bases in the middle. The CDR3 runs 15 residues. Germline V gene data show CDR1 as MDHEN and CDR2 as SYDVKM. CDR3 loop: CASSLIPEGFEPQHF. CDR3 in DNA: TGTGCCAGCAGTTTAATCCCCGAGGGTTTTGAGCCCCAGCATTTT.

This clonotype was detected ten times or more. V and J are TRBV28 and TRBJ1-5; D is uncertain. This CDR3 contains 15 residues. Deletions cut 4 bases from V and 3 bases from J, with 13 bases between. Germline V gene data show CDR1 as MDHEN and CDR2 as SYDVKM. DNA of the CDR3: TGTGCCAGCAGTTCCTATCGGAGTCCCAATCAGCCCCAGCATTTT. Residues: CASSSYRSPNQPQHF.

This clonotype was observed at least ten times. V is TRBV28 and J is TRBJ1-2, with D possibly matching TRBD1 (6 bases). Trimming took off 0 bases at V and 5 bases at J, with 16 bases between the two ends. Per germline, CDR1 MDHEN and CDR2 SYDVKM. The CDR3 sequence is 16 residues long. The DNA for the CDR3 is TGTGCCAGCAGTTTATGGACAGGCGATCAGGGTTATGGCTACACCTTC. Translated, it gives CASSLWTGDQGYGYTF.

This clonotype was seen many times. CDR3 sequence reads: CASSNRDRVNEQYF. As DNA, the CDR3 is TGTGCCAGCAGTAACCGGGACAGGGTCAACGAGCAGTACTTC. This chain uses TRBV6-2 or TRBV6-3 with TRBJ2-7, with 9 bases matching TRBD1. J lost 5 bases, V lost 5 bases, and 7 bases had no gene match. This CDR3 contains 14 residues. Germline loops: CDR1 MNHEY, CDR2 SVGEGT.

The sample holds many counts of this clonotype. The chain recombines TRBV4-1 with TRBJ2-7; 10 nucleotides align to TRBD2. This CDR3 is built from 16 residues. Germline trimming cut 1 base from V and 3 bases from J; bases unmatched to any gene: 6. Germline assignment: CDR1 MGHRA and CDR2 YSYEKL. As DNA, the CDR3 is TGCGCCAGCAGCCAAGGACGGGCTAGCGGGGGCTACGAGCAGTACTTC. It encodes CASSQGRASGGYEQYF.

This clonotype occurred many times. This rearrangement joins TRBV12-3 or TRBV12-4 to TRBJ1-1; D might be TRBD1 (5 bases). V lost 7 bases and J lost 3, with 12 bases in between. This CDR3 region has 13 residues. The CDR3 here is CASNHGTYTEAFF. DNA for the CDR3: TGTGCCAGCAACCACGGGACGTACACTGAAGCTTTCTTT.

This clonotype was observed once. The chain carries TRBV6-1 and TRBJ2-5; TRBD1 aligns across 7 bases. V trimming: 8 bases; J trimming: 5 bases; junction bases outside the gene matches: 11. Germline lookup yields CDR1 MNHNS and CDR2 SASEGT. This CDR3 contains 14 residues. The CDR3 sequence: CASLFDRAWETQYF. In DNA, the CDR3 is TGTGCCAGCCTTTTCGACAGGGCCTGGGAGACCCAGTACTTC.

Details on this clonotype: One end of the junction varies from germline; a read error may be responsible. CDR3 region: CASLKEATTEAFF. The CDR3 bases are TGTGCCAGCCTCAAAGAAGCCACGACTGAGGCTTTCTTT. The chain is built from TRBV28 and TRBJ1-1, with unresolved D. Germline CDR1 and CDR2: MDHEN and SYDVKM. CDR3 length: 13 residues. The whole variable domain, remainder taken from reference TRBV28 and TRBJ1-1, is DVKVTQSSRYLVKRTGEKVFLECVQDMDHENMFWYRQDPGLGLRLIYFSYDVKMKEKGDIPEGYSVSREKKERFSLILESASTNQTSMYLCASLKEATTEAFFGQGTRLTVV.

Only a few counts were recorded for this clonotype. This CDR3 is CASSSGRVSYEQYF. In nucleotides, the CDR3 is TGCGCCAGCAGCTCAGGTCGGGTGTCCTACGAGCAGTACTTC. The chain is built from TRBV5-1 and TRBJ2-7, with no clear D. This CDR3 has 14 residues. The V gene's germline CDR1 is SGHRS and CDR2 YFSETQ. Trimming pared 3 bases from V and 1 base from J, leaving 11 bases between.